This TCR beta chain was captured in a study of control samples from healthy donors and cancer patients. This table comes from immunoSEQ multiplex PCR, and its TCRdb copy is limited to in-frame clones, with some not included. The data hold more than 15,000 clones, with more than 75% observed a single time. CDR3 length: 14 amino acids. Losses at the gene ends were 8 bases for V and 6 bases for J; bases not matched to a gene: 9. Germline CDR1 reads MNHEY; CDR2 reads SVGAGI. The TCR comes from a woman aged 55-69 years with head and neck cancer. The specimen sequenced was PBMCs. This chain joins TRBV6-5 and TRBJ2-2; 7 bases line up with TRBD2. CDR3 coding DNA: TGTGCCAGCCTCACCCGGGGGAGGGCCGGGGAGCTGTTTTTT. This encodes CASLTRGRAGELFF.